Listed below are T cell receptor beta chains from one sample, sequenced in a study of cytomegalovirus exposure and HLA in healthy donors. The repertoire was sequenced with immunoSEQ multiplex PCR; TCRdb's copy has only in-frame clones and lacks some. The table includes just over 150,000 clones, approximately 70% detected once. The specimen was PBMCs. The receptors stem from a man in his forties in good health and CMV-seropositive. Both conserved end residues are part of each CDR3. Fields, in order: V gene, CDR3 length, CDR3 protein.

>TRBV4-3|18
CASSLGRPISGVADTQYF
>TRBV29-1|15
CSVETGGQGPDTQYF
>TRBV4-3|15
CASSEGVWGNQPQHF
>TRBV7-9|13
CASSPESPYGYTF
>TRBV19|17
CASSPQGGIVQNTEAFF
>TRBV7-9|17
CASSSPSRDRVGEKLFF
>TRBV6-5|14
CASRQGSSGNTIYF
>TRBV7-2|12
CASSRRSYEQYF
>TRBV9|14
CASSVGESNQPQHF
>TRBV25-1|13
CASSEQGRETQYF
>TRBV7-7|13
CASSPTGTDTQYF
>TRBV19|15
CASSTPGQGMNGYTF
>TRBV30|13
CACTGASGNTIYF
>TRBV19|14
CASSIQAESQPQHF
>TRBV2|14
CASSNLAGGNEQFF
>TRBV6-1|15
CASGPSGFPYNEQFF
>TRBV2|14
CAGVRTGSSETQYF
>TRBV7-9|14
CASSLKERGHGYTF
>TRBV7-9|18
CASSLDRPQFRSGNTIYF
>TRBV7-9|13
CASSLRTGGEQFF
>TRBV10-3|13
CAANPGGSYGYTF
>TRBV6-6|15
CASLGQGSFNSPLHF
>TRBV7-2|13
CASSSWRDPEAFF
>TRBV14|14
CASSRTGGNYGYTF
>TRBV7-2|12
CASSFASYGYTF
>TRBV7-2|15
CASSLSGQLNTEAFF
>TRBV5-6|16
CASSFGIAGDQETQYF
>TRBV4-3|19
CASTSRWVAGAGGTDTQYF
>TRBV19|16
CASSILPRTGNTEAFF
>TRBV7-2|15
CASSFSGQGRTEAFF
>TRBV27|15
CASSLSRQGSYGYTF
>TRBV9|15
CASSVADSPNYGYTF
>TRBV18|15
CASSPLDSTRETQYF
>TRBV6-5|15
CASSYVDSLGETQYF
>TRBV9|14
CASSGRGSRTEAFF
>TRBV7-3|13
CASSSAGFTEAFF
>TRBV2|16
CASSSLTGGLTYEQYF
>TRBV5-4|12
CASSIQTYEQYF
>TRBV11-2|14
CASSTLQGRYEQYF
>TRBV7-6|13
CASTQRVNEKLFF
>TRBV25-1|13
CATGWASSYEQYF
>TRBV6-1|14
CASSEVTGLYGYTF
>TRBV5-1|14
CASSLAGADTEAFF
>TRBV23-1|15
CASSQRTANTGELFF
>TRBV30|14
CAWSRGPTNEKLFF
>TRBV6-5|14
CASSFSTDNYGYTF
>TRBV11-2|15
CASSHGRGSGNTIYF
>TRBV7-8|16
CASIPSRGGTSYEQYF
>TRBV6-6|16
CASSSKSARTNYGYTF
>TRBV14|14
CASSQGPGNTEAFF
>TRBV6-1|12
CASQARGQPQHF
>TRBV6-1|15
CASTSSGGVTGELFF
>TRBV11-2|12
CASSRTSGELFF
>TRBV12-5|16
CASGSQAGANTGELFF
>TRBV11-2|13
CASSLDRWDTQYF
>TRBV19|12
CASLYAGTEAFF
>TRBV5-1|19
CASSVPAQQGSAGANVLTF
>TRBV7-9|16
CASSSNRGIAKNIQYF
>TRBV7-6|14
CASSLEAGWDEQYF
>TRBV4-3|16
CASSQSYRGPNEKLFF